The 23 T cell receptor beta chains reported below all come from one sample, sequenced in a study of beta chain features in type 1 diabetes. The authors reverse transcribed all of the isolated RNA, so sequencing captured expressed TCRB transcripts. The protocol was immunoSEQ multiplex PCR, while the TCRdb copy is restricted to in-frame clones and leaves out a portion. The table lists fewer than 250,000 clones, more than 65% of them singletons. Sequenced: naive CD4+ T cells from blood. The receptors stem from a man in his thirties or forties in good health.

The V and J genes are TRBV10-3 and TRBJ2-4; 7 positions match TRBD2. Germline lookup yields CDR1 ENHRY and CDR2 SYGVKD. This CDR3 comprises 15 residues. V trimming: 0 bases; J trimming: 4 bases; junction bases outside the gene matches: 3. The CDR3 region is CAISESAGVKNIQYF. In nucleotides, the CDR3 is TGTGCCATCAGTGAGTCGGCGGGAGTGAAAAACATTCAGTACTTC.

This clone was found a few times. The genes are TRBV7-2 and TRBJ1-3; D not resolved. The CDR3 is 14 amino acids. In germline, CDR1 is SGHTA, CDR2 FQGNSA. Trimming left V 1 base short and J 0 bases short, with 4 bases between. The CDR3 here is CASSLGSSGNTIYF. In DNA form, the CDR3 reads TGTGCCAGCAGCTTAGGGAGCTCTGGAAACACCATATATTTT. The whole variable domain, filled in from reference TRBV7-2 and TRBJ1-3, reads GAGVSQSPSNKVTEKGKDVELRCDPISGHTALYWYRQSLGQGLEFLIYFQGNSAPDKSGLPSDRFSAERTGGSVSTLTIQRTQQEDSAVYLCASSLGSSGNTIYFGEGSWLTVV.

CDR3 sequence: CAWSRGGYEQYF. For the CDR3, the DNA is TGTGCCTGGAGTCGAGGGGGCTACGAGCAGTACTTC. The chain uses TRBV30 and TRBJ2-7; D is possibly TRBD1 (6 bases). CDR3 length: 12 residues. Trimming removed 2 bases at V and 3 bases at J, with 8 bases between. Per the germline V gene, CDR1 is GTSNPN and CDR2 is SVGIG (reference sequence).

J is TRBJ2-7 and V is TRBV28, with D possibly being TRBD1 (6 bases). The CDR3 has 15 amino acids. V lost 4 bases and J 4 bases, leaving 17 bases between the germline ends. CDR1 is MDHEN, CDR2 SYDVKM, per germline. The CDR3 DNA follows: TGTGCCAGCAGTTGGGCAGGGGCTCAAAAGTACGAGCAGTACTTC. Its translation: CASSWAGAQKYEQYF.

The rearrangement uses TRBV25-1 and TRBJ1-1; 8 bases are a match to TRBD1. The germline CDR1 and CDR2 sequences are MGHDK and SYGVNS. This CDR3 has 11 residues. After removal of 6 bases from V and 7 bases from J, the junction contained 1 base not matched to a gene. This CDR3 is CASRGTGEAFF. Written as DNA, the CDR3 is TGTGCCAGCAGAGGGACAGGTGAAGCTTTCTTT.

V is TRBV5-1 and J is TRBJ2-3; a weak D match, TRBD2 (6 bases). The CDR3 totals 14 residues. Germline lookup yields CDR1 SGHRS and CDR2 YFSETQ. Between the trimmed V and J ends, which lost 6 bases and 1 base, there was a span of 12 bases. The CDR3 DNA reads TGCGCCAGCATCAGCGGGCCCGGCACAGATACGCAGTATTTT. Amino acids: CASISGPGTDTQYF. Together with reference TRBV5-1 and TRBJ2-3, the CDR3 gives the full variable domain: KAGVTQTPRYLIKTRGQQVTLSCSPISGHRSVSWYQQTPGQGLQFLFEYFSETQRNKGNFPGRFSGRQFSNSRSEMNVSTLELGDSALYLCASISGPGTDTQYFGPGTRLTVL.

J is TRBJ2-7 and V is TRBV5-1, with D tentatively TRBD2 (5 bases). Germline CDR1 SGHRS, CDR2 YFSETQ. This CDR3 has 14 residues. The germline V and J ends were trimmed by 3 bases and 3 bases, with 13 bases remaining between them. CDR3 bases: TGCGCCAGCAGCTCCCAAAACCGGGACTACGAGCAGTACTTC. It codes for CASSSQNRDYEQYF.

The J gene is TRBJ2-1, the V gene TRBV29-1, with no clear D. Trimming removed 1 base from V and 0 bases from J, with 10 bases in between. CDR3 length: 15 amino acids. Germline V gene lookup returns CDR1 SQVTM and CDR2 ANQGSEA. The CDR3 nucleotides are TGCAGCGTTGAAGGGATTTCTAGCTCCTACAATGAGCAGTTCTTC. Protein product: CSVEGISSSYNEQFF.

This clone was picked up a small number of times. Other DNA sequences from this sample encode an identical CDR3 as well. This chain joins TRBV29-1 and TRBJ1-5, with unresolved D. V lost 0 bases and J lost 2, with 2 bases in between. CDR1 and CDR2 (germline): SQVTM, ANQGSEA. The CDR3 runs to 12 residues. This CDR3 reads CSVEEGNQPQHF. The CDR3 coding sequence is TGCAGCGTTGAAGAGGGCAATCAGCCCCAGCATTTT.

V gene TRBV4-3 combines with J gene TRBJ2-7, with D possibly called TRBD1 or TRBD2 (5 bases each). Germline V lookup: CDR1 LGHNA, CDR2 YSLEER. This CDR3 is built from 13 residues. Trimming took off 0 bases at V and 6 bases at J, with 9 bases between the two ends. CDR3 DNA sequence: TGCGCCAGCAGCCAAGATACGGGGCGCGAGCAGTACTTC. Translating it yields CASSQDTGREQYF.

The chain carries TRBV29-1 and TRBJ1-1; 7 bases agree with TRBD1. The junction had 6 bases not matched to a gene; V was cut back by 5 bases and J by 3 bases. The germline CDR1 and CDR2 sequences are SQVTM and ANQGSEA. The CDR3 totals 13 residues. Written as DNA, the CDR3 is TGCAGCGTTCGCGGCAGGGGGGACACTGAAGCTTTCTTT. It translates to CSVRGRGDTEAFF.

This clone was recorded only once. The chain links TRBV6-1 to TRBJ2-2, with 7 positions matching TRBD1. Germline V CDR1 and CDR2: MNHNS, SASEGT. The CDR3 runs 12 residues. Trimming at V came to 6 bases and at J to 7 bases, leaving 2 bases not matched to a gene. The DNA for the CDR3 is TGTGCCAGCAGAGGGGGCCACGGGGAGCTGTTTTTT. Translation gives CASRGGHGELFF.

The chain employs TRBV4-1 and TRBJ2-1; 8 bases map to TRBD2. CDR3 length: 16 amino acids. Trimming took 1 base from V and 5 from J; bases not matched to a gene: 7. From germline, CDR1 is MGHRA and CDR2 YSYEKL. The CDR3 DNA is TGCGCCAGCAGCCAAGGCCTGACTAGCGCGAACAATGAGCAGTTCTTC. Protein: CASSQGLTSANNEQFF.

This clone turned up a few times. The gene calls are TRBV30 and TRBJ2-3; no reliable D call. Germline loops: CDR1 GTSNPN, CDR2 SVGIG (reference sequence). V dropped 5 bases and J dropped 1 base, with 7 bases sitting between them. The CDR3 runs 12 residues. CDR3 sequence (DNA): TGTGCCTGGGGGTTTGGCACAGATACGCAGTATTTT. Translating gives CAWGFGTDTQYF.

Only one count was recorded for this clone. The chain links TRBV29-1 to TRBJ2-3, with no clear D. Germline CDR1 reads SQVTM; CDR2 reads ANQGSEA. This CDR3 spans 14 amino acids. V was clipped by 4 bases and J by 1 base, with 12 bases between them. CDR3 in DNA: TGCAGCGTTGTTTCCTTGGGTCGCACAGATACGCAGTATTTT. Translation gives CSVVSLGRTDTQYF.

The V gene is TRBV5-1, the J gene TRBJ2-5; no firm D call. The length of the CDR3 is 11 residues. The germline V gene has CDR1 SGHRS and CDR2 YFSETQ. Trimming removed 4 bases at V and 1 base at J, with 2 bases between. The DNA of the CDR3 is TGCGCCAGCAGCGCCCAAGAGACCCAGTACTTC. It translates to CASSAQETQYF.

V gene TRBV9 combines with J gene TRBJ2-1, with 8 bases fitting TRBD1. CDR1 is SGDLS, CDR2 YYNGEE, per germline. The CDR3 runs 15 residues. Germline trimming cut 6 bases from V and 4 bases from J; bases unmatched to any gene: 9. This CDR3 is CASNPGTGTYNEQFF. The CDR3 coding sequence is TGTGCCAGCAATCCCGGGACAGGAACTTACAATGAGCAGTTCTTC.

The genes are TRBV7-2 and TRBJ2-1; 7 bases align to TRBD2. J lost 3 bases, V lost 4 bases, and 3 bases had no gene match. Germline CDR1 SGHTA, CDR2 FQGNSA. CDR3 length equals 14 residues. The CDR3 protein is CASSSGTNYNEQFF. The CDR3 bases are TGTGCCAGCAGCTCAGGGACTAACTACAATGAGCAGTTCTTC.

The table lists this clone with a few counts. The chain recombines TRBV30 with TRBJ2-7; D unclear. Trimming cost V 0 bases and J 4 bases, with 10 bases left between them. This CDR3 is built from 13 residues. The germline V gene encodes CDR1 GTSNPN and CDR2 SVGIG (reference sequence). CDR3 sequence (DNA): TGTGCCTGGAGTGTATTAGGGTTTTACGAGCAGTACTTC. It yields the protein CAWSVLGFYEQYF.

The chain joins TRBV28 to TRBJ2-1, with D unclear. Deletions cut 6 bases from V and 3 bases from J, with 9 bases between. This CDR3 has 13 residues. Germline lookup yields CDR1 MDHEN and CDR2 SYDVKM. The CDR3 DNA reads TGTGCCAGCAGGCAGGATTTCTACAATGAGCAGTTCTTC. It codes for CASRQDFYNEQFF.

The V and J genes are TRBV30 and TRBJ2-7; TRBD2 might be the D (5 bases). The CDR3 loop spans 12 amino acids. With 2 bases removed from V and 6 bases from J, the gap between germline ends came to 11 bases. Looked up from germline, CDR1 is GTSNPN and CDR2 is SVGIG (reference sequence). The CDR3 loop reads CAWSPTNSEQYF. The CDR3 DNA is TGTGCCTGGAGTCCGACTAATTCCGAGCAGTACTTC.

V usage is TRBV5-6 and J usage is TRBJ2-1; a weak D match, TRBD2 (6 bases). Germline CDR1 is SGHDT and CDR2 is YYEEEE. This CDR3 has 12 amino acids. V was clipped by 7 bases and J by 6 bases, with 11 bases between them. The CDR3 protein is CASRRDSNEQFF. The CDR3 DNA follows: TGTGCCAGCCGCCGGGACTCCAATGAGCAGTTCTTC.

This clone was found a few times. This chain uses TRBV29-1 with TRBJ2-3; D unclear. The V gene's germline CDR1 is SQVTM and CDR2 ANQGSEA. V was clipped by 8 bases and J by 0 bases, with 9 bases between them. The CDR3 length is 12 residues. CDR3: CSHRGSTDTQYF. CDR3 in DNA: TGCAGCCACAGAGGAAGCACAGATACGCAGTATTTT.